Here is one T cell receptor (beta chain) with its context. Its target is not known. TCRdb re-called the 5' RACE reads with MiXCR, one entry per CDR3 protein. The sample has 520,000 or so distinct CDR3 sequences; 20% to 25% are singletons. This entry comes from a study of identical twins. Study outcomes and limitations: Out-of-frame TCR alpha sharing observed in monozygotic twins exceeded model estimates. For out-of-frame alpha sequences shared by twins, low generation probability was in excess.

V lost 8 bases and J lost 2, with 19 bases in between. The CDR3 is made up of 14 amino acids. The germline gives CDR1 SQVTM, CDR2 ANQGSEA. This sample also appeared in a second study, on T cells expressing NK-cell markers. That source adds: Sorted CD3+CD56+NKG2C+, CD3+CD56+NKG2C- and CD3+CD56-NKG2C+ T-cell subsets were beta-chain profiled.

The sequence was collected from a woman aged 18-29 years in good health. The sequenced sample was CD4+ T cells sorted from blood. V gene TRBV29-1 combines with J gene TRBJ2-7, with D perhaps matching TRBD1 (6 bases). The CDR3 sequence is CSIRDTQNPYEQYF. The CDR3, as DNA: TGCAGCATTCGGGACACGCAGAATCCCTACGAGCAGTACTTC.